This TCR beta chain was captured by sequencing in a study of blood T cell repertoires in COVID-19. About the research overall: The United States, Italy and Spain provided the acute and convalescent COVID-19 samples. PBMCs, B-cell-depleted T cells, or T cells provided the cDNA or gDNA that made up the material.

The protocol was immunoSEQ multiplex PCR, while the TCRdb copy is restricted to in-frame clones and leaves out a portion. The sample records under 75,000 clones, around 86% being singletons. The V end was cut by 1 base, the J end by 8 bases, with 12 bases between. Germline values: CDR1 SQVTM, CDR2 ANQGSEA. CDR3 length: 13 amino acids. The rearrangement uses TRBV29-1 and TRBJ2-1; D unclear. Source material: peripheral blood. This sequence was found in a woman under 30 with acute or convalescent COVID-19. The CDR3, as DNA: TGCAGCGTTGAAGGGCTAGATGGAGATGAGCAGTTCTTC. Translation gives CSVEGLDGDEQFF.